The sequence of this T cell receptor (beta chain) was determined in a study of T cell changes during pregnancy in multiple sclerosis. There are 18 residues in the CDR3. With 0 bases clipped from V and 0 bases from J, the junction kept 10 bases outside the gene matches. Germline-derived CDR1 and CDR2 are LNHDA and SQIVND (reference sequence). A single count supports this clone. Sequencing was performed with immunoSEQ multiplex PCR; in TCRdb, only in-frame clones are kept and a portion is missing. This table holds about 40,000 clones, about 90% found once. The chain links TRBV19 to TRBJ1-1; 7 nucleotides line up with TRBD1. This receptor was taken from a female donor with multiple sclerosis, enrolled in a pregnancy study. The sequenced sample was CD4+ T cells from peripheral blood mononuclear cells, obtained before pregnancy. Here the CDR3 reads CASSIERWTGRMNTEAFF. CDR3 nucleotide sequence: TGTGCCAGTAGTATAGAAAGATGGACAGGAAGAATGAACACTGAAGCTTTCTTT. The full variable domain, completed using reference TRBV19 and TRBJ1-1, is DGGITQSPKYLFRKEGQNVTLSCEQNLNHDAMYWYRQDPGQGLRLIYYSQIVNDFQKGDIAEGYSVSREKKESFPLTVTSAQKNPTAFYLCASSIERWTGRMNTEAFFGQGTRLTVV.